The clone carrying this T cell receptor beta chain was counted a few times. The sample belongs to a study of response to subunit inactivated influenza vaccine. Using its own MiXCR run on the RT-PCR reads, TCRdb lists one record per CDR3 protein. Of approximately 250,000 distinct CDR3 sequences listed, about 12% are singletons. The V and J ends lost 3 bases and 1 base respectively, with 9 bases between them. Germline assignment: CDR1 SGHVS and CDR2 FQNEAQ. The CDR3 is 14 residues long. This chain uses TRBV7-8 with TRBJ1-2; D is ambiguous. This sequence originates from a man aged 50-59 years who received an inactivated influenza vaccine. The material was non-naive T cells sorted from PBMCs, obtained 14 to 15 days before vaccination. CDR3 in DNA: TGTGCCAGCAGCTTCCAACCCCATAACTATGGCTACACCTTC. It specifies CASSFQPHNYGYTF.